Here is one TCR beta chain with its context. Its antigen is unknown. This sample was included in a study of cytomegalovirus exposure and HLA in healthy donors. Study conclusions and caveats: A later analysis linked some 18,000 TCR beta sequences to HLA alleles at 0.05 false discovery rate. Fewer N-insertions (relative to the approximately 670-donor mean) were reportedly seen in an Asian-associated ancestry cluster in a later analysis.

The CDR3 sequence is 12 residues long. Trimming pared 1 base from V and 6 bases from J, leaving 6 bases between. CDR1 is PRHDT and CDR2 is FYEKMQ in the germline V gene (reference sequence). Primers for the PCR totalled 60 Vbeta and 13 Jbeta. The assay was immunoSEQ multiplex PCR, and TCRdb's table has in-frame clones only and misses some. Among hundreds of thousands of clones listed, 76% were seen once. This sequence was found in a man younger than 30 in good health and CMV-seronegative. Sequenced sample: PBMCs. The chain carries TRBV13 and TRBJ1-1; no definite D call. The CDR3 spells CASSLARSEAFF. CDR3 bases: TGTGCCAGCAGCTTAGCTAGATCTGAAGCTTTCTTT.